These 28 T cell receptor beta chains share one sample of origin, sequenced in a study of cytomegalovirus exposure and HLA in healthy donors. PCR primers comprised 60 Vbeta and 13 Jbeta primers. Data came from immunoSEQ multiplex PCR; TCRdb stores just in-frame clones and leaves some out. The data hold 150,000 to 200,000 clones, with roughly 85% observed a single time. The material sequenced was PBMCs. These receptors were taken from a man aged 18 to 29 in good health and CMV-seropositive.

This chain uses TRBV18 with TRBJ1-1, with 8 bases identical to TRBD1. CDR1 is KGHSH and CDR2 is LQKENI in the germline V gene. The CDR3 extends over 15 amino acids. The junction had 7 bases not matched to a gene; V was cut back by 2 bases and J by 5 bases. The CDR3 DNA reads TGTGCCAGCTCACCAACGGACAGGGTGCGGACTGAAGCTTTCTTT. Translating it yields CASSPTDRVRTEAFF.

The chain couples TRBV5-1 to TRBJ2-1; 7 bases match TRBD1. Per the germline V gene, CDR1 is SGHRS and CDR2 is YFSETQ. Trimming removed 1 base from V and 1 base from J; junction bases left unmatched: 2. The CDR3 is 15 residues long. The CDR3 DNA sequence: TGCGCCAGCAGCTTGCGACAGGGATCCTACAATGAGCAGTTCTTC. Protein product: CASSLRQGSYNEQFF.

The V and J genes are TRBV30 and TRBJ2-3, with a tentative D call TRBD2 (5 bases). This CDR3 comprises 14 residues. V was trimmed by 0 bases and J by 2 bases, leaving 9 bases between them. Looked up from germline, CDR1 is GTSNPN and CDR2 is SVGIG (reference sequence). As DNA, the CDR3 is TGTGCCTGGAGTGTATGGGGAGCCACAGATACGCAGTATTTT. Protein sequence: CAWSVWGATDTQYF. The whole variable domain, remainder taken from reference TRBV30 and TRBJ2-3, is SQTIHQWPATLVQPVGSPLSLECTVEGTSNPNLYWYRQAAGRGLQLLFYSVGIGQISSEVPQNLSASRPQDRQFILSSKKLLLSDSGFYLCAWSVWGATDTQYFGPGTRLTVL.

This clone was seen a few times. This chain links TRBV19 with TRBJ2-1; TRBD2 matches 9 bases. The CDR3 sequence is 16 residues long. With 4 bases clipped from V and 8 bases from J, the junction kept 12 bases outside the gene matches. Per germline, CDR1 LNHDA and CDR2 SQIVND (reference sequence). The CDR3 spells CASSSLGGGALYEQFF. CDR3 bases: TGTGCCAGTAGTAGTCTGGGCGGGGGGGCCCTGTATGAGCAGTTCTTC. Full variable domain (outside the CDR3, taken from reference TRBV19 and TRBJ2-1): DGGITQSPKYLFRKEGQNVTLSCEQNLNHDAMYWYRQDPGQGLRLIYYSQIVNDFQKGDIAEGYSVSREKKESFPLTVTSAQKNPTAFYLCASSSLGGGALYEQFFGPGTRLTVL.

The chain recombines TRBV27 with TRBJ1-1, with D perhaps TRBD1 (6 bases). This CDR3 region has 14 residues. Germline CDR1 is MNHEY and CDR2 is SMNVEV (reference sequence). The V end was cut by 5 bases, the J end by 1 base, with 11 bases between. CDR3 sequence reads: CASSPLQGNTEAFF. CDR3 DNA: TGTGCCAGCAGTCCATTACAGGGGAACACTGAAGCTTTCTTT.

The chain employs TRBV21-1 and TRBJ1-1; the table's D call TRBD1 went unverified against the DNA. TRBV21-1 is given as a pseudogene. CDR3 length: 12 amino acids. The CDR3 here is CASSQTDTEAFF. CDR3 nucleotide sequence: TGTGCCAGCAGCCAGACAGACACTGAAGCTTTCTTT.

The chain combines TRBV30 with TRBJ1-5; maybe TRBD1 (6 bases). CDR3 length: 14 amino acids. V lost 2 bases and J 4 bases, leaving 12 bases between the germline ends. Germline V gene sequence: CDR1 GTSNPN, CDR2 SVGIG (reference sequence). The DNA for the CDR3 is TGTGCCTGGAGTCAGGGGACACAGAATCAGCCCCAGCATTTT. It encodes CAWSQGTQNQPQHF.

To note about this clone: This sample includes further DNA sequences coding for the same CDR3. The V call is TRBV4-3, the J call TRBJ2-2, with TRBD2 as a possible D gene (6 bases). The CDR3 has 16 amino acids. V shed 1 base and J shed 1 base, with 10 bases lying between them. CDR1 and CDR2 (germline): LGHNA, YSLEER. CDR3 protein: CASSQGTGVNTGELFF. In nucleotides, the CDR3 is TGCGCCAGCAGCCAAGGTACGGGGGTGAACACCGGGGAGCTGTTTTTT.

The chain has TRBV7-9 and TRBJ2-1; TRBD2 might be the D (5 bases). The CDR3 covers 15 residues. Trimming shortened V by 5 bases and J by 4 bases, and 15 bases separated the two germline ends. Germline V gene data show CDR1 as SEHNR and CDR2 as FQNEAQ (reference sequence). CDR3 in amino acids: CASSPSSGGYNEQFF. CDR3 nucleotide sequence: TGTGCCAGCAGCCCAAGCTCCGGAGGTTACAATGAGCAGTTCTTC.

The chain recombines TRBV27 with TRBJ1-6; 7 bases map to TRBD1. J gave up 0 bases and V 5 bases, and 1 base lay outside the gene matches. This CDR3 contains 15 residues. Germline loops: CDR1 MNHEY, CDR2 SMNVEV (reference sequence). The CDR3 loop reads CASSRDSSYNSPLHF. CDR3 coding DNA: TGTGCCAGCAGTAGGGACAGCTCCTATAATTCACCCCTCCACTTT.

The sample holds one count of this clone. The chain combines TRBV6-5 with TRBJ1-4; possible D gene TRBD1, 6 bases. Trimming cost V 2 bases and J 8 bases, with 18 bases left between them. The CDR3 consists of 16 residues. The germline V gene encodes CDR1 MNHEY and CDR2 SVGAGI. The CDR3 loop is CASSYRPTGSAEKLFF. The CDR3 DNA follows: TGTGCCAGCAGTTACCGTCCCACAGGGAGCGCGGAAAAACTGTTTTTT.

CDR3 in amino acids: CASSPSAPLAEAFF. In nucleotides, the CDR3 is TGTGCCAGCTCACCAAGTGCCCCTTTAGCTGAAGCTTTCTTT. This chain connects TRBV18 to TRBJ1-1; the D is unclear. The CDR3 contains 14 residues. Germline V CDR1 and CDR2: KGHSH, LQKENI. V gave up 2 bases and J gave up 6 bases, with 13 bases separating them.

The CDR3 region has the DNA TGTGCCAGCAGCTTAGTGGCGGGGCCTAGCACAGATACGCAGTATTTT. Translating gives CASSLVAGPSTDTQYF. V and J are TRBV7-9 and TRBJ2-3; tentatively, D is TRBD2 (6 bases). V was cut by 1 base and J by 0 bases, with 11 bases left in between. Germline lookup yields CDR1 SEHNR and CDR2 FQNEAQ (reference sequence). The CDR3 has 16 amino acids.

V and J are TRBV7-8 and TRBJ1-6, with TRBD1 identical over 7 bases. The V gene end was trimmed by 4 bases and the J gene end by 9 bases; junction bases not matched to a gene: 6. The CDR3 is 14 amino acids. The germline V gene has CDR1 SGHVS and CDR2 FQNEAQ. The CDR3 bases are TGTGCCAGCAGCTCGACAGGGTCCGGTTCACCCCTCCACTTT. It translates to CASSSTGSGSPLHF. Combining the CDR3 with reference TRBV7-8 and TRBJ1-6 gives the whole variable domain GAGVSQSPRYKVAKRGQDVALRCDPISGHVSLFWYQQALGQGPEFLTYFQNEAQLDKSGLPSDRFFAERPEGSVSTLKIQRTQQEDSAVYLCASSSTGSGSPLHFGNGTRLTVT.

The chain employs TRBV29-1 and TRBJ2-7, with 7 nucleotides matching TRBD1. CDR1 and CDR2 from the germline V gene are SQVTM and ANQGSEA. The CDR3 loop spans 13 amino acids. V was pared by 8 bases and J by 1 base, with 8 bases of the junction left unmatched. As DNA, the CDR3 is TGCAGCTACCGAGGACAGGTATCCTACGAGCAGTACTTC. This sequence encodes CSYRGQVSYEQYF.

CDR3 loop: CASSTDRGQQYF. In DNA form, the CDR3 reads TGTGCCAGTAGTACGGACAGGGGGCAGCAGTACTTC. This chain connects TRBV19 to TRBJ2-7; TRBD1 agrees at 11 bases. In germline, CDR1 is LNHDA, CDR2 SQIVND (reference sequence). The CDR3 extends over 12 amino acids. J was trimmed by 8 bases and V by 4 bases; bases with no gene match: 1.

The V gene is TRBV11-2, the J gene TRBJ2-1; TRBD2 aligns across 7 bases. Germline V lookup: CDR1 SGHAT, CDR2 FQNNGV. This CDR3 is built from 17 residues. With V trimmed by 4 bases and J by 0 bases, 9 bases remained unmatched. DNA for the CDR3: TGTGCCAGCAGCTCGGCCGAAGCGGGGAGCTCCTACAATGAGCAGTTCTTC. This gives the protein CASSSAEAGSSYNEQFF.

This chain uses TRBV25-1 with TRBJ1-1; 7 bases align to TRBD1. J was trimmed by 1 base and V by 4 bases; bases with no gene match: 6. This CDR3 has 15 residues. Germline V CDR1 and CDR2: MGHDK, SYGVNS. CDR3 coding DNA: TGTGCCAGCAGTGTGGACAGGCCAGGGAACACTGAAGCTTTCTTT. Its protein product is CASSVDRPGNTEAFF.

The rearrangement joins TRBV19 to TRBJ2-2; a weak D match, TRBD1 (6 bases). The CDR3 length is 14 residues. V was cut by 5 bases and J by 1 base, with 8 bases left in between. CDR1 is LNHDA and CDR2 is SQIVND in the germline V gene (reference sequence). The CDR3 loop reads CASSLDRNTGELFF. CDR3 sequence (DNA): TGTGCCAGTAGTCTGGACAGGAACACCGGGGAGCTGTTTTTT. Full variable domain (outside the CDR3, taken from reference TRBV19 and TRBJ2-2): DGGITQSPKYLFRKEGQNVTLSCEQNLNHDAMYWYRQDPGQGLRLIYYSQIVNDFQKGDIAEGYSVSREKKESFPLTVTSAQKNPTAFYLCASSLDRNTGELFFGEGSRLTVL.

The sample holds one count of this clone. The J gene is TRBJ2-6, the V gene TRBV9; the D is unclear. Per germline, CDR1 SGDLS and CDR2 YYNGEE. The CDR3 sequence is 16 residues long. V lost 5 bases and J lost 2, with 14 bases in between. CDR3 sequence: CASRVELSAGANVLTF. The DNA of the CDR3 is TGTGCCAGCAGGGTGGAGCTCAGCGCTGGGGCCAACGTCCTGACTTTC.

This chain connects TRBV19 to TRBJ1-1; TRBD1 might be the D (6 bases). The CDR3 totals 14 residues. V shed 7 bases and J shed 4 bases, with 16 bases lying between them. Germline CDR1 and CDR2: LNHDA and SQIVND (reference sequence). CDR3 coding DNA: TGTGCCAGTACCCGAGGGGGGGCGGGCACTGAAGCTTTCTTT. Protein: CASTRGGAGTEAFF.

In DNA, the CDR3 is TGTGCCAGCAGGGCCCGACAGGGCGTAAGTGAAAAACTGTTTTTT. Translating gives CASRARQGVSEKLFF. V and J are TRBV25-1 and TRBJ1-4, with TRBD1 matching over 7 bases. The CDR3 has 15 amino acids. Germline values: CDR1 MGHDK, CDR2 SYGVNS. Trimming took 6 bases from V and 7 from J; bases not matched to a gene: 11.

The V gene is TRBV12-5, the J gene TRBJ1-3, with D perhaps matching TRBD1 (6 bases). Germline assignment: CDR1 LGHNT and CDR2 FRNRAP. V was shortened by 4 bases and J by 0 bases, with 13 bases between the two germline ends. The CDR3 runs to 16 residues. CDR3 coding DNA: TGTGCTAGTGGTTCGGACAGCCTCCACTCTGGAAACACCATATATTTT. Its protein product is CASGSDSLHSGNTIYF. Full variable domain (outside the CDR3, taken from reference TRBV12-5 and TRBJ1-3): DARVTQTPRHKVTEMGQEVTMRCQPILGHNTVFWYRQTMMQGLELLAYFRNRAPLDDSGMPKDRFSAEMPDATLATLKIQPSEPRDSAVYFCASGSDSLHSGNTIYFGEGSWLTVV.

The V call is TRBV19, the J call TRBJ1-4; possible D gene TRBD1, 5 bases. V lost 6 bases and J lost 4, with 12 bases in between. CDR3 length equals 14 residues. CDR1 is LNHDA, CDR2 SQIVND, per germline (reference sequence). CDR3 sequence: CASSLRQFNEKLFF. In nucleotides, the CDR3 is TGTGCCAGTAGCCTTCGACAGTTTAATGAAAAACTGTTTTTT.

This clone occurred once. The V and J genes are TRBV28 and TRBJ1-2, with no clear D. V shed 1 base and J shed 2 bases, with 11 bases lying between them. This CDR3 has 15 amino acids. CDR1 is MDHEN, CDR2 SYDVKM, per germline. CDR3 protein: CASSLFGRLNYGYTF. Here the CDR3 DNA reads TGTGCCAGCAGTTTATTCGGCAGGTTGAACTATGGCTACACCTTC.

V usage is TRBV6-5 and J usage is TRBJ1-1; possibly TRBD1 for D (6 bases). V was cut by 0 bases and J by 7 bases, with 9 bases left in between. Per germline, CDR1 MNHEY and CDR2 SVGAGI. The CDR3 contains 13 residues. CDR3 bases: TGTGCCAGCAGTTACTCGTCAGGGGTTGAAGCTTTCTTT. It translates to CASSYSSGVEAFF.

This chain joins TRBV7-2 and TRBJ1-5, with a tentative D call TRBD1 (5 bases). Germline V CDR1 and CDR2: SGHTA, FQGNSA. The V end was cut by 2 bases, the J end by 3 bases, with 11 bases between. The CDR3 loop spans 15 amino acids. The chain's CDR3 is CASSLFTGNNQPQHF. The CDR3 nucleotides read TGTGCCAGCAGCTTATTTACAGGCAACAATCAGCCCCAGCATTTT.

The genes are TRBV7-8 and TRBJ1-1, with TRBD1 as a possible D gene (5 bases). With 4 bases removed from V and 4 bases from J, the gap between germline ends came to 10 bases. This CDR3 comprises 13 residues. CDR1 is SGHVS, CDR2 FQNEAQ, per germline. CDR3 loop: CASSSTVITEAFF. CDR3 nucleotide sequence: TGTGCCAGCAGCTCGACAGTGATCACTGAAGCTTTCTTT.